This TCR beta chain was documented in a study of OX40 agonist ivuxolimab in advanced cancers. Whole-study results and caveats: Normalized T-cell clonal expansion was also low in some nonresponders.

A note on this clone: The antigen remains undetermined.

This CDR3 spans 13 amino acids. V was shortened by 3 bases and J by 1 base, with 8 bases between the two germline ends. The germline gives CDR1 GTSNPN, CDR2 SVGIG (reference sequence). Assay: immunoSEQ multiplex PCR; the TCRdb copy retains only in-frame clones and omits some. The sample shows roughly 48,000 clones, approximately 86% of them seen only once. This sample comprised CD4+ or CD8+ T cells sorted from blood, obtained in a trial of the OX40 agonist ivuxolimab. The chain employs TRBV30 and TRBJ2-3, with D perhaps TRBD1 (5 bases). This TCR derives from an adult with an advanced solid tumor such as melanoma, head and neck, liver or kidney cancer. CDR3 nucleotides: TGTGCCTGGAGGGACACGGGCACAGATACGCAGTATTTT. Protein sequence: CAWRDTGTDTQYF.